The T cell receptor beta chain under discussion was sequenced for a study of T cell responses to AZD1222 COVID-19 vaccine. Generated by immunoSEQ multiplex PCR, the TCRdb table keeps only in-frame clones and is missing some. The sample includes approximately 140,000 clones, around 90% seen only once; the top ten take about 3.2%. The germline V and J ends were trimmed by 8 bases and 5 bases, with 19 bases remaining between them. This CDR3 has 14 amino acids. The germline V gene encodes CDR1 MNHNY and CDR2 SVGAGI (reference sequence). This sequence originates from an adult who received the AZD1222 COVID-19 vaccine. Specimen: peripheral blood, collected 28 days after the second AZD1222 dose. The rearrangement uses TRBV6-6 and TRBJ2-7; D might be TRBD1 or TRBD2, each matching 5 bases. In DNA form, the CDR3 reads TGTGCCAGCGCTTCCAACAAACGGGGCCACGAGCAGTACTTC. It encodes CASASNKRGHEQYF.